The 17 T cell receptor beta chains below come from one sample, sequenced in a study of T cells in localized non-small cell lung cancer. Clones were sequenced by immunoSEQ multiplex PCR, and TCRdb holds only the in-frame ones, with some missing. This table holds roughly 33,000 clones, roughly 90% found once. The source material was peripheral blood, sampled before any cancer treatment. These receptors were collected from a man aged 35-75 years with stage I lung adenocarcinoma.

This clone appeared a few times. The chain combines TRBV30 with TRBJ1-1; 9 positions agree with TRBD1. The CDR3 extends over 13 amino acids. Germline CDR1 reads GTSNPN; CDR2 reads SVGIG (reference sequence). The V and J ends lost 3 bases and 10 bases, in that order; junction bases with no gene match: 9. CDR3 sequence: CAWRRDREEAAFF. CDR3 in DNA: TGTGCCTGGAGGAGGGACAGGGAAGAGGCAGCTTTCTTT. Complete variable domain (other parts from reference TRBV30 and TRBJ1-1): SQTIHQWPATLVQPVGSPLSLECTVEGTSNPNLYWYRQAAGRGLQLLFYSVGIGQISSEVPQNLSASRPQDRQFILSSKKLLLSDSGFYLCAWRRDREEAAFFGQGTRLTVV.

The CDR3 region is CAWGRASGIWTGELFF. CDR3 nucleotides: TGTGCCTGGGGGCGGGCTAGCGGGATTTGGACCGGGGAGCTGTTTTTT. The chain has TRBV30 and TRBJ2-2; 9 bases are shared with TRBD2. Germline assignment: CDR1 GTSNPN and CDR2 SVGIG (reference sequence). There are 16 residues in the CDR3. With V trimmed by 5 bases and J by 5 bases, 12 bases remained unmatched.

The gene calls are TRBV5-1 and TRBJ2-5; maybe TRBD2 (6 bases). V was shortened by 0 bases and J by 4 bases, with 13 bases between the two germline ends. Looked up from germline, CDR1 is SGHRS and CDR2 is YFSETQ. The CDR3 contains 15 residues. The DNA of the CDR3 is TGCGCCAGCAGCTTGGTGGGTAGGGGAGGAGAGACCCAGTACTTC. Protein: CASSLVGRGGETQYF.

The sample holds one count of this clone. The chain employs TRBV29-1 and TRBJ1-2; TRBD1 matches at 8 bases. The CDR3 sequence is 13 residues long. From germline, CDR1 is SQVTM and CDR2 ANQGSEA. The junction had 7 bases not matched to a gene; V was cut back by 3 bases and J by 7 bases. CDR3 nucleotides: TGCAGCGTTGATCCGGACAGGGCTTTTGGCTACACCTTC. Translating it yields CSVDPDRAFGYTF.

The chain is built from TRBV25-1 and TRBJ1-6; no firm D call. Germline values: CDR1 MGHDK, CDR2 SYGVNS. This CDR3 contains 15 residues. Trimming stripped 3 bases from V and 7 bases from J, with 13 bases between. The CDR3 here is CASSDGQLRNSPLHF. CDR3 DNA sequence: TGTGCCAGCAGTGATGGGCAGCTTAGGAATTCACCCCTCCACTTT. Looking up the rest from reference TRBV25-1 and TRBJ1-6 gives the full variable domain: EADIYQTPRYLVIGTGKKITLECSQTMGHDKMYWYQQDPGMELHLIHYSYGVNSTEKGDLSSESTVSRIRTEHFPLTLESARPSHTSQYLCASSDGQLRNSPLHFGNGTRLTVT.

Details on this clone: This specimen includes other DNA sequences encoding the same CDR3. The V call is TRBV29-1, the J call TRBJ2-7; D is unclear. This CDR3 is 13 amino acids long. Germline V gene data show CDR1 as SQVTM and CDR2 as ANQGSEA. The germline V and J ends were trimmed by 2 bases and 2 bases, with 10 bases remaining between them. The CDR3 nucleotides read TGCAGCGTTGAAATGGATACCCCCTACGAGCAGTACTTC. This sequence encodes CSVEMDTPYEQYF.

The rearrangement joins TRBV2 to TRBJ1-4; weak D call: TRBD1 (5 bases). The ends were cut back, 9 bases at V and 0 bases at J, with 17 bases in the middle. CDR1 and CDR2 (germline): SNHLY, FYNNEI. There are 16 residues in the CDR3. CDR3 in amino acids: CASRDWGTPTNEKLFF. The CDR3 region has the DNA TGTGCCAGTCGGGACTGGGGTACCCCAACTAATGAAAAACTGTTTTTT.

The V call is TRBV6-1, the J call TRBJ1-1, with unresolved D. CDR1 and CDR2 from the germline V gene are MNHNS and SASEGT. The CDR3 totals 12 residues. V gave up 10 bases and J gave up 1 base, with 10 bases separating them. This chain's CDR3 is CATSGGNTEAFF. The CDR3 DNA sequence: TGTGCCACCTCGGGAGGGAACACTGAAGCTTTCTTT.

This rearrangement joins TRBV5-1 to TRBJ2-7, with TRBD1 matching over 8 bases. There are 16 residues in the CDR3. Trimming at V came to 0 bases and at J to 4 bases, leaving 9 bases not matched to a gene. The germline CDR1 and CDR2 sequences are SGHRS and YFSETQ. CDR3 in amino acids: CASSLGYGQGDYEQYF. CDR3 DNA sequence: TGCGCCAGCAGCTTGGGGTACGGACAGGGAGATTACGAGCAGTACTTC.

CDR3 nucleotide sequence: TGTGCCAGCAGCCCAGAGGGGGCCAACTACAATGAGCAGTTCTTC. The encoded protein is CASSPEGANYNEQFF. The rearrangement uses TRBV9 and TRBJ2-1, with TRBD1 identical over 7 bases. V shed 4 bases, J shed 3 bases, and the junction held 7 bases outside the gene matches. CDR1 and CDR2 from the germline V gene are SGDLS and YYNGEE. This CDR3 is built from 15 residues.

This chain joins TRBV13 and TRBJ2-1, with 8 positions matching TRBD2. The CDR3 length is 16 residues. The germline V gene encodes CDR1 PRHDT and CDR2 FYEKMQ (reference sequence). J gave up 6 bases and V 0 bases, and 7 bases lay outside the gene matches. This chain's CDR3 is CASSLGFRGGANEQFF. Written as DNA, the CDR3 is TGTGCCAGCAGCTTAGGCTTTCGGGGGGGTGCCAATGAGCAGTTCTTC.

The chain combines TRBV5-1 with TRBJ1-2; TRBD1 is a possible D gene (6 bases). There are 14 residues in the CDR3. Germline V gene sequence: CDR1 SGHRS, CDR2 YFSETQ. V shed 6 bases and J shed 6 bases, with 18 bases lying between them. CDR3 coding DNA: TGCGCCAGCACGCTAGATAGGGGGGTAAATGGCTACACCTTC. This gives the protein CASTLDRGVNGYTF.

The V call is TRBV18, the J call TRBJ1-1, with D possibly TRBD1 on 5 matching bases. Deletions cut 3 bases from V and 9 bases from J, with 11 bases between. Germline assignment: CDR1 KGHSH and CDR2 LQKENI. This CDR3 has 12 amino acids. Here the CDR3 DNA reads TGTGCCAGCTCACCCGATACAGGACAAGCTTTCTTT. Translation gives CASSPDTGQAFF.

The chain joins TRBV6-6 to TRBJ2-1; no firm D call. This CDR3 has 9 residues. Trimming removed 5 bases at V and 15 bases at J, with 8 bases between. From germline, CDR1 is MNHNY and CDR2 SVGAGI (reference sequence). CDR3 protein: CASSDAGFF. CDR3 in DNA: TGTGCCAGCAGTGATGCCGGGTTCTTC.

This chain connects TRBV2 to TRBJ2-7; 7 bases align to TRBD2. The CDR3 is 13 residues long. V shed 8 bases and J 0 bases; nucleotides not matched to a gene: 4. Germline V CDR1 and CDR2: SNHLY, FYNNEI. The CDR3 nucleotides read TGTGCCAGCCGGGGGGTTAGCTCCTACGAGCAGTACTTC. The encoded protein is CASRGVSSYEQYF.

The chain has TRBV5-1 and TRBJ2-3; D possibly corresponds to TRBD2 (6 bases). The CDR3 has 14 residues. Trimming took 4 bases from V and 2 from J, leaving 11 bases between them. Germline CDR1 is SGHRS and CDR2 is YFSETQ. The CDR3 sequence is CASSPGLFTDTQYF. In DNA, the CDR3 is TGCGCCAGCAGCCCGGGACTTTTCACAGATACGCAGTATTTT.

This chain links TRBV19 with TRBJ2-6, with unresolved D. Germline assignment: CDR1 LNHDA and CDR2 SQIVND (reference sequence). V lost 6 bases, J lost 0 bases, and 9 bases lay in between. The CDR3 loop spans 15 amino acids. For the CDR3, the DNA is TGTGCCAGTAGCAAACAACACTCTGGGGCCAACGTCCTGACTTTC. It specifies CASSKQHSGANVLTF.